Below are 32 T cell receptor beta chains sequenced from a single sample in a study of blood T cell repertoires in COVID-19. Assay used: immunoSEQ multiplex PCR; TCRdb lists only in-frame clones, some missing. The sample has 200,000 or so clones; 84% are singletons. The sequenced material came from PBMCs or T cells enriched from blood (not recorded which). These receptors all come from a man aged 35-49 years who had recovered from COVID-19.

The rearrangement uses TRBV5-1 and TRBJ2-5, with a tentative D call TRBD2 (6 bases). CDR1 is SGHRS and CDR2 is YFSETQ in the germline V gene. The ends were cut back, 3 bases at V and 3 bases at J, with 12 bases in the middle. The CDR3 covers 14 residues. The DNA for the CDR3 is TGCGCCAGCAGCTACCTGCCGGGGGAAGAGACCCAGTACTTC. It yields the protein CASSYLPGEETQYF.

The chain recombines TRBV4-1 with TRBJ1-2; 7 bases agree with TRBD1. Germline assignment: CDR1 MGHRA and CDR2 YSYEKL. Trimming cost V 0 bases and J 2 bases; bases outside gene matches: 6. The CDR3 spans 16 residues. CDR3 nucleotides: TGCGCCAGCAGCCAAGAGGTCGGCAGGGGGAACTATGGCTACACCTTC. This encodes CASSQEVGRGNYGYTF.

The genes are TRBV29-1 and TRBJ2-7, with 7 positions matching TRBD1. V lost 0 bases, J lost 4 bases, and 9 bases stayed unmatched. In germline, CDR1 is SQVTM, CDR2 ANQGSEA. This CDR3 is 15 amino acids long. CDR3 sequence (DNA): TGCAGCGTTGAAGATGAGACCAGGGGGTATTACGAGCAGTACTTC. This codes for CSVEDETRGYYEQYF.

The CDR3 coding sequence is TGTGCCAGCTCAATGAATGCGGGACAGGGAAGCATTCAGTACTTC. It codes for CASSMNAGQGSIQYF. J is TRBJ2-4 and V is TRBV18; 9 bases match TRBD1. The CDR3 consists of 15 residues. Germline V CDR1 and CDR2: KGHSH, LQKENI. V was pared by 5 bases and J by 9 bases, with 11 bases of the junction left unmatched.

The chain links TRBV11-2 to TRBJ2-7, with D uncertain. Per germline, CDR1 SGHAT and CDR2 FQNNGV. The V end was cut by 2 bases, the J end by 0 bases, with 11 bases between. This CDR3 region has 15 residues. CDR3 amino acids: CASSLIPASSYEQYF. DNA of the CDR3: TGTGCCAGCAGCTTAATCCCCGCGAGCTCCTACGAGCAGTACTTC.

Concerning this clone itself: In the same sample, other DNA sequences code for this CDR3. The chain links TRBV7-9 to TRBJ1-2; D call uncertain. The CDR3 is 12 amino acids. V lost 1 base and J 5 bases, leaving 5 bases between the germline ends. Germline CDR1 is SEHNR and CDR2 is FQNEAQ (reference sequence). For the CDR3, the DNA is TGTGCCAGCAGCTTAGATACTTATGGCTACACCTTC. This translates into CASSLDTYGYTF.

V is TRBV5-1 and J is TRBJ2-2, with 9 bases fitting TRBD1. CDR3 length: 15 amino acids. J lost 4 bases, V lost 0 bases, and 1 base had no gene match. Germline V gene sequence: CDR1 SGHRS, CDR2 YFSETQ. CDR3 DNA sequence: TGCGCCAGCAGCTTGGGGGACAGGGTCACCGGGGAGCTGTTTTTT. Its translation: CASSLGDRVTGELFF.

The V gene is TRBV5-1, the J gene TRBJ2-5; 9 nucleotides align to TRBD2. CDR3 length equals 17 residues. The germline V gene encodes CDR1 SGHRS and CDR2 YFSETQ. V lost 4 bases, J lost 7 bases, and 17 bases stayed unmatched. CDR3 loop: CASSPGASGALEGTQYF. The CDR3 nucleotides are TGCGCCAGCAGCCCCGGGGCTAGCGGGGCCTTAGAGGGGACCCAGTACTTC. Full variable domain (outside the CDR3, taken from reference TRBV5-1 and TRBJ2-5): KAGVTQTPRYLIKTRGQQVTLSCSPISGHRSVSWYQQTPGQGLQFLFEYFSETQRNKGNFPGRFSGRQFSNSRSEMNVSTLELGDSALYLCASSPGASGALEGTQYFGPGTRLLVL.

The chain recombines TRBV2 with TRBJ2-1, with 8 bases aligning to TRBD2. CDR1 is SNHLY and CDR2 is FYNNEI in the germline V gene. V shed 4 bases and J 9 bases; nucleotides not matched to a gene: 14. The CDR3 sequence is 16 residues long. The CDR3 loop is CASSGAGGWGIGEQFF. In DNA, the CDR3 is TGTGCCAGCAGTGGGGCGGGAGGTTGGGGAATCGGTGAGCAGTTCTTC. Combining the CDR3 with reference TRBV2 and TRBJ2-1 gives the whole variable domain EPEVTQTPSHQVTQMGQEVILRCVPISNHLYFYWYRQILGQKVEFLVSFYNNEISEKSEIFDDQFSVERPDGSNFTLKIRSTKLEDSAMYFCASSGAGGWGIGEQFFGPGTRLTVL.

The genes are TRBV30 and TRBJ2-7; tentatively, D is TRBD1 (5 bases). CDR3 length: 13 residues. The germline gives CDR1 GTSNPN, CDR2 SVGIG (reference sequence). The V and J ends lost 0 bases and 6 bases respectively, with 12 bases between them. CDR3 sequence: CAWSVQGVGEQYF. DNA of the CDR3: TGTGCCTGGAGTGTACAAGGGGTCGGCGAGCAGTACTTC.

The genes are TRBV6-5 and TRBJ2-3; TRBD2 aligns across 8 bases. This CDR3 region has 15 residues. The junction had 7 bases not matched to a gene; V was cut back by 6 bases and J by 2 bases. Per germline, CDR1 MNHEY and CDR2 SVGAGI. CDR3 protein: CASRGLEGYTDTQYF. CDR3 nucleotides: TGTGCCAGCAGGGGACTAGAGGGATACACAGATACGCAGTATTTT.

This clone was observed a few times. This chain links TRBV10-3 with TRBJ1-2; tentative D call: TRBD1 (5 bases). Trimming cost V 11 bases and J 4 bases, with 17 bases left between them. The CDR3 contains 13 residues. Germline-derived CDR1 and CDR2 are ENHRY and SYGVKD. This chain's CDR3 is CAAHLQGGYGYTF. The CDR3 nucleotides are TGTGCCGCTCATCTTCAGGGAGGCTATGGCTACACCTTC.

J is TRBJ2-1 and V is TRBV7-9; 11 bases align to TRBD2. In germline, CDR1 is SEHNR, CDR2 FQNEAQ (reference sequence). The length of the CDR3 is 15 residues. J lost 3 bases, V lost 4 bases, and 2 bases had no gene match. CDR3 coding DNA: TGTGCCAGCAGCTCAACTAGCGGGAGCTACAATGAGCAGTTCTTC. This sequence encodes CASSSTSGSYNEQFF.

The chain carries TRBV27 and TRBJ1-3; 7 bases are a match to TRBD1. The J segment lost 2 bases and the V segment lost 4 bases, leaving 8 bases of the junction unmatched. The CDR3 has 16 residues. Looked up from germline, CDR1 is MNHEY and CDR2 is SMNVEV (reference sequence). This CDR3 is CASSSRQGPTGNTIYF. Written as DNA, the CDR3 is TGTGCCAGCAGTTCCCGACAGGGTCCCACTGGAAACACCATATATTTT.

This rearrangement joins TRBV13 to TRBJ2-1, with D possibly TRBD2 on 6 matching bases. V was clipped by 2 bases and J by 8 bases, with 16 bases between them. This CDR3 has 15 residues. The germline V gene encodes CDR1 PRHDT and CDR2 FYEKMQ (reference sequence). DNA for the CDR3: TGTGCCAGCAGCTTACCGGGCAGGGCGGGATATGAGCAGTTCTTC. It translates to CASSLPGRAGYEQFF. Complete variable domain (other parts from reference TRBV13 and TRBJ2-1): AAGVIQSPRHLIKEKRETATLKCYPIPRHDTVYWYQQGPGQDPQFLISFYEKMQSDKGSIPDRFSAQQFSDYHSELNMSSLELGDSALYFCASSLPGRAGYEQFFGPGTRLTVL.

This chain joins TRBV3-1 (or the pseudogene TRBV3-2) and TRBJ1-2, with D maybe TRBD1 (5 bases). Trimming shortened V by 1 base and J by 6 bases, and 21 bases separated the two germline ends. The CDR3 sequence is 17 residues long. Germline CDR1 reads LGHDT; CDR2 reads YNNKEL (reference sequence). CDR3: CASSQVGGAGGNHGYTF. CDR3 DNA sequence: TGTGCCAGCAGCCAAGTTGGAGGGGCTGGGGGGAACCATGGCTACACCTTC.

This clone was recorded at least ten times. The rearrangement joins TRBV2 to TRBJ2-3; perhaps TRBD2 as D (6 bases). Germline V gene data show CDR1 as SNHLY and CDR2 as FYNNEI. The ends were cut back, 6 bases at V and 6 bases at J, with 19 bases in the middle. The CDR3 loop spans 15 amino acids. CDR3 sequence reads: CASRELATSLDTQYF. CDR3 DNA sequence: TGTGCCAGCAGGGAACTAGCAACGAGTTTGGATACGCAGTATTTT.

The rearrangement uses TRBV30 and TRBJ2-2, with a weak D call TRBD1 (5 bases). Germline CDR1 and CDR2: GTSNPN and SVGIG (reference sequence). The germline V and J ends were trimmed by 0 bases and 4 bases, with 12 bases remaining between them. The CDR3 consists of 15 residues. The CDR3 region is CAWSVGQGSTGELFF. The DNA of the CDR3 is TGTGCCTGGAGTGTCGGGCAGGGAAGCACCGGGGAGCTGTTTTTT.

V gene TRBV2 combines with J gene TRBJ2-7; the D gene is possibly TRBD1 (6 bases). This CDR3 contains 16 residues. Germline V gene data show CDR1 as SNHLY and CDR2 as FYNNEI. The V gene lost 3 bases and the J gene lost 0 bases, with 15 bases spanning the gap. CDR3 in DNA: TGTGCCAGCAGTGAGGGCAGGGGTCACCTCTCCTACGAGCAGTACTTC. Protein sequence: CASSEGRGHLSYEQYF. Looking up the rest from reference TRBV2 and TRBJ2-7 gives the full variable domain: EPEVTQTPSHQVTQMGQEVILRCVPISNHLYFYWYRQILGQKVEFLVSFYNNEISEKSEIFDDQFSVERPDGSNFTLKIRSTKLEDSAMYFCASSEGRGHLSYEQYFGPGTRLTVT.

The chain combines TRBV7-9 with TRBJ1-5, with D perhaps matching TRBD1 (6 bases). The germline V and J ends were trimmed by 5 bases and 2 bases, with 16 bases remaining between them. Germline CDR1 is SEHNR and CDR2 is FQNEAQ (reference sequence). CDR3 length: 16 residues. The CDR3 loop is CASSVRTGYGNQPQHF. As DNA, the CDR3 is TGTGCCAGCAGCGTCCGTACAGGGTATGGCAATCAGCCCCAGCATTTT.

CDR3 loop: CATRVGGGEETQYF. CDR3 DNA sequence: TGTGCCACCAGGGTTGGCGGGGGGGAAGAGACCCAGTACTTC. The chain joins TRBV2 to TRBJ2-5; 9 bases align to TRBD2. V trimming: 10 bases; J trimming: 3 bases; junction bases outside the gene matches: 9. This CDR3 comprises 14 residues. CDR1 is SNHLY and CDR2 is FYNNEI in the germline V gene.

V and J are TRBV5-8 and TRBJ1-2; no firm D call. The CDR3 is 14 amino acids. V dropped 0 bases and J dropped 7 bases, with 13 bases sitting between them. Germline V CDR1 and CDR2: SGHTS, YDEGEE. The CDR3 loop reads CASSLEGSAGGYTF. CDR3 coding DNA: TGTGCCAGCAGCTTGGAGGGCTCAGCGGGTGGCTACACCTTC.

The rearrangement links TRBV19 to TRBJ2-1, with D possibly matching TRBD2 (6 bases). The CDR3 is made up of 14 amino acids. CDR1 is LNHDA and CDR2 is SQIVND in the germline V gene (reference sequence). Trimming took 5 bases from V and 1 from J, leaving 9 bases between them. The chain's CDR3 is CASSRGTSYNEQFF. CDR3 bases: TGTGCCAGTAGTCGCGGGACGTCCTACAATGAGCAGTTCTTC.

The chain combines TRBV3-1 (or the pseudogene TRBV3-2) with TRBJ2-1, with 7 bases aligning to TRBD1. This CDR3 is 16 amino acids long. The V gene's germline CDR1 is LGHDT and CDR2 YNNKEL (reference sequence). V dropped 1 base and J dropped 3; count of bases not matched to a gene: 6. The CDR3 reads CASSQATGSYYNEQFF. CDR3 nucleotides: TGTGCCAGCAGCCAAGCGACAGGGTCCTACTACAATGAGCAGTTCTTC.

This chain uses TRBV19 with TRBJ1-4; no reliable D call. V lost 3 bases to trimming and J lost 4 bases, with 15 bases between them. The CDR3 totals 16 residues. Looked up from germline, CDR1 is LNHDA and CDR2 is SQIVND (reference sequence). The CDR3 protein is CASSMGGPAVNEKLFF. DNA of the CDR3: TGTGCCAGTAGTATGGGAGGGCCCGCCGTTAATGAAAAACTGTTTTTT.

CDR3 nucleotide sequence: TGTGCCAGCAGTTTAACAGGGGGGAAAAACATTCAGTACTTC. This gives the protein CASSLTGGKNIQYF. V is TRBV28 and J is TRBJ2-4, with 8 bases matching TRBD1. This CDR3 region has 14 residues. Germline lookup yields CDR1 MDHEN and CDR2 SYDVKM. V lost 2 bases, J lost 4 bases, and 1 base stayed unmatched.

V is TRBV6-1 and J is TRBJ1-1; D not certain. Trimming removed 0 bases from V and 0 bases from J, with 11 bases in between. The length of the CDR3 is 16 residues. CDR1 is MNHNS, CDR2 SASEGT, per germline. CDR3 amino acids: CASSEARRKMNTEAFF. In nucleotides, the CDR3 is TGTGCCAGCAGTGAAGCGCGGAGGAAAATGAACACTGAAGCTTTCTTT.

The genes are TRBV9 and TRBJ2-1; a weak D match, TRBD1 (5 bases). This CDR3 spans 16 amino acids. Per the germline V gene, CDR1 is SGDLS and CDR2 is YYNGEE. The V end was cut by 0 bases, the J end by 1 base, with 11 bases between. CDR3 region: CASSVADSLSYNEQFF. CDR3 in DNA: TGTGCCAGCAGCGTAGCCGACAGCCTATCCTACAATGAGCAGTTCTTC. The whole variable domain, filled in from reference TRBV9 and TRBJ2-1, reads DSGVTQTPKHLITATGQRVTLRCSPRSGDLSVYWYQQSLDQGLQFLIQYYNGEERAKGNILERFSAQQFPDLHSELNLSSLELGDSALYFCASSVADSLSYNEQFFGPGTRLTVL.

This CDR3 reads CASSPQGGLNQPQHF. The CDR3, as DNA: TGTGCCAGCAGTCCCCAGGGGGGTCTCAATCAGCCCCAGCATTTT. V gene TRBV7-2 combines with J gene TRBJ1-5, with TRBD1 matching over 7 bases. The germline V gene encodes CDR1 SGHTA and CDR2 FQGNSA. V lost 6 bases, J lost 3 bases, and 8 bases stayed unmatched. The CDR3 is 15 amino acids.

The V and J genes are TRBV5-4 and TRBJ1-2, with TRBD1 matching 7 bases. Germline V gene sequence: CDR1 SGHNT, CDR2 YYREEE (reference sequence). V was pared by 5 bases and J by 4 bases, with 14 bases of the junction left unmatched. This CDR3 has 16 amino acids. CDR3 sequence reads: CASRATGTALGYGYTF. Written as DNA, the CDR3 is TGTGCCAGCAGAGCTACCGGGACAGCGCTTGGCTATGGCTACACCTTC.

The V call is TRBV27, the J call TRBJ1-2; D is perhaps TRBD1 (5 bases). V was shortened by 8 bases and J by 4 bases, with 20 bases between the two germline ends. Per the germline V gene, CDR1 is MNHEY and CDR2 is SMNVEV (reference sequence). This CDR3 has 15 residues. The DNA for the CDR3 is TGTGCCAGCTCCCGAAACTGGGGCGCAAGCTATGGCTACACCTTC. Amino acid sequence: CASSRNWGASYGYTF.

The chain uses TRBV11-2 and TRBJ2-1, with 8 bases lining up with TRBD2. Germline V gives CDR1 SGHAT, CDR2 FQNNGV. The CDR3 totals 17 residues. V dropped 1 base and J dropped 5; count of bases not matched to a gene: 10. The CDR3 here is CASSLVSRGAGDNEQFF. The CDR3 DNA is TGTGCCAGCAGCTTAGTTTCTAGGGGAGCGGGGGACAATGAGCAGTTCTTC.